Listed below are T cell receptor beta chains from one sample, sequenced in a study of blood T cell repertoires in COVID-19. Sequencing was performed with immunoSEQ multiplex PCR; in TCRdb, only in-frame clones are kept and a portion is missing. The data hold fewer than 20,000 clones, with 76% observed a single time. Material: peripheral blood. Receptors originate from a man between 65 and 85 years old with active or convalescent COVID-19. CDR3s include the opening cysteine and the closing phenylalanine or tryptophan. A D gene is named only where the DNA matches it firmly. The size entry is marked missing in some rows and otherwise reads once, few, many or a size class.

clone_size	j_call	d_call	v_call	cdr3_aa	cdr3_nt
NA	TRBJ1-1	TRBD1	TRBV29-1	CSVGQGLGAFF	TGCAGCGTCGGACAGGGGCTAGGAGCTTTCTTT
NA	TRBJ2-7	NA	TRBV4-2	CASSQGTGTQNAYEQYF	TGTGCCAGCAGCCAGGGCACCGGGACACAGAACGCCTACGAGCAGTACTTC
NA	TRBJ1-1	TRBD1	TRBV11-2	CASRRGQNTEAFF	TGTGCCAGCAGGAGGGGGCAGAACACTGAAGCTTTCTTT
NA	TRBJ2-7	TRBD1	TRBV28	CASTRTGGYEQYF	TGTGCCAGCACCAGGACAGGGGGCTACGAGCAGTACTTC
NA	TRBJ1-2	NA	TRBV25-1	CVIRGDYGYTF	TGTGTGATTCGGGGGGACTATGGCTACACCTTC
NA	TRBJ1-5	TRBD1	TRBV28	CASRLTGGGQPQHF	TGTGCCAGCAGGTTGACAGGGGGCGGTCAGCCCCAGCATTTT
NA	TRBJ2-7	TRBD1	TRBV7-9	CASSLTGVNYEQYF	TGTGCCAGCAGCTTAACAGGGGTAAACTACGAGCAGTACTTC
NA	TRBJ2-7	TRBD2	TRBV7-2	CASSLAGLGISEQYF	TGTGCCAGCAGCTTAGCAGGACTAGGAATTTCCGAGCAGTACTTC
NA	TRBJ1-4	NA	TRBV6-5	CASKTVRGPAEKLFF	TGTGCCAGCAAGACAGTCAGGGGTCCCGCTGAAAAACTGTTTTTT
NA	TRBJ1-4	NA	TRBV6-5	CASSPGSANEKLFF	TGTGCCAGCAGTCCTGGTAGTGCTAATGAAAAACTGTTTTTT
NA	TRBJ1-6	TRBD1	TRBV15	CATSRGDSFTGSNSPLHF	TGTGCCACCAGCAGAGGGGACAGTTTCACAGGGTCGAACTCACCCCTCCACTTT
NA	TRBJ2-1	TRBD1	TRBV18	CASSPRTGYNEQFF	TGTGCCAGCTCACCTCGGACAGGGTACAATGAGCAGTTCTTC
NA	TRBJ1-5	TRBD1	TRBV28	CATSDRGDNQPQHF	TGTGCCACTTCGGACAGGGGAGACAATCAGCCCCAGCATTTT
NA	TRBJ2-7	TRBD2	TRBV2	CASRRFSRTSAYEQYF	TGTGCCAGCAGGCGCTTTAGTCGGACTAGCGCCTACGAGCAGTACTTC
NA	TRBJ2-1	TRBD2	TRBV28	CASSPGTSGGVRNNEQFF	TGTGCCAGCAGTCCAGGGACTAGCGGGGGGGTCAGGAACAATGAGCAGTTCTTC
NA	TRBJ2-7	TRBD1	TRBV5-1	CASSYGQGDGEQYF	TGCGCCAGCAGCTATGGACAGGGAGATGGCGAGCAGTACTTC
NA	TRBJ1-5	NA	TRBV28	CASSLGMGIGRSNQPQHF	TGTGCCAGCAGTTTAGGTATGGGTATAGGGAGAAGCAATCAGCCCCAGCATTTT
few	TRBJ1-1	TRBD1	TRBV7-2	CASSKRTGNEAFF	TGTGCCAGCAGCAAGAGGACAGGGAATGAAGCTTTCTTT
NA	TRBJ2-1	TRBD2	TRBV5-4	CASSPRLREANEQFF	TGTGCCAGCAGCCCCAGATTGCGGGAGGCCAATGAGCAGTTCTTC
few	TRBJ1-1	TRBD1	TRBV5-4	CASSPKGQWNTEAFF	TGTGCCAGCAGTCCGAAGGGACAGTGGAACACTGAAGCTTTCTTT
NA	TRBJ2-1	NA	TRBV5-1	CASSSPDKQFF	TGCGCCAGCAGCTCCCCAGACAAACAGTTCTTC
NA	TRBJ2-1	TRBD1	TRBV5-4	CASSSGQGPGNEQFF	TGTGCCAGCAGCTCAGGACAGGGGCCAGGGAATGAGCAGTTCTTC
NA	TRBJ1-4	TRBD1	TRBV7-2	CASSFGQGPPEKLFF	TGTGCCAGCAGCTTCGGACAGGGCCCTCCTGAAAAACTGTTTTTT
NA	TRBJ1-5	TRBD1	TRBV7-2	CASSLAGTGVGNQPQHF	TGTGCCAGCAGCTTAGCAGGGACAGGGGTTGGCAATCAGCCCCAGCATTTT
NA	TRBJ2-1	TRBD2	TRBV5-1	CASSLAGTSGNEQFF	TGCGCCAGCAGCTTGGCCGGGACTAGCGGGAATGAGCAGTTCTTC
NA	TRBJ2-1	TRBD1	TRBV7-9	CASSSQGGEQFF	TGTGCCAGCAGCTCACAGGGGGGTGAGCAGTTCTTC
NA	TRBJ2-1	TRBD2	TRBV12-5	CASGLLKTSGGYNEQFF	TGTGCTAGTGGTTTGCTAAAGACTAGCGGGGGCTACAATGAGCAGTTCTTC
few	TRBJ2-2	NA	TRBV7-6	CASSLRAGASGTGELFF	TGTGCCAGCAGCTTAAGGGCGGGGGCGTCGGGCACCGGGGAGCTGTTTTTT
NA	TRBJ2-7	NA	TRBV15	CATSRDLALSYEQYF	TGTGCCACCAGCAGAGACCTGGCCCTCTCCTACGAGCAGTACTTC
NA	TRBJ2-1	NA	TRBV5-4	CASSLGPGSVSPMRQFF	TGTGCCAGCAGCTTGGGCCCCGGTTCTGTTAGCCCCATGCGGCAGTTCTTC
NA	TRBJ2-3	TRBD2	TRBV3-1/TRBV3-2	CASSSKRGDGTDTQYF	TGTGCCAGCAGCTCCAAGCGGGGGGATGGTACAGATACGCAGTATTTT
NA	TRBJ1-3	NA	TRBV10-2	CASSDQGSGNTIYF	TGCGCCAGCAGTGATCAGGGCTCTGGAAACACCATATATTTT
NA	TRBJ1-5	NA	TRBV6-5	CASSYSQGAQPQHF	TGTGCCAGCAGTTACTCGCAAGGGGCCCAGCCCCAGCATTTT
NA	TRBJ2-4	TRBD1	TRBV11-2	CASSSWDSSLAKNIQYF	TGTGCCAGCAGCTCCTGGGACAGCAGTCTAGCCAAAAACATTCAGTACTTC
NA	TRBJ2-1	NA	TRBV15	CATSWQSSYNEQFF	TGTGCCACCTCTTGGCAAAGCTCCTACAATGAGCAGTTCTTC
once	TRBJ2-7	TRBD1	TRBV28	CASSLFGTASSGQYF	TGTGCCAGCAGTTTATTCGGGACAGCGAGTTCGGGACAGTACTTC
NA	TRBJ1-6	NA	TRBV6-5	CASTTVSPLHF	TGTGCCAGCACGACAGTCTCACCCCTCCACTTT
NA	TRBJ2-5	NA	TRBV9	CASSVGIREFETQYF	TGTGCCAGCAGCGTAGGTATAAGGGAGTTTGAGACCCAGTACTTC
NA	TRBJ2-2	TRBD1	TRBV23-1	CASSQAGTGFSGELFF	TGCGCCAGCAGTCAGGCCGGGACAGGGTTTTCCGGGGAGCTGTTTTTT
NA	TRBJ1-2	NA	TRBV4-2	CASSQDWQGFGGYTF	TGTGCCAGCAGCCAAGATTGGCAGGGCTTTGGCGGCTACACCTTC
NA	TRBJ1-1	NA	TRBV6-1	CASSELRGNTEAFF	TGTGCCAGCAGTGAGCTCAGGGGGAACACTGAAGCTTTCTTT
NA	TRBJ1-5	NA	TRBV19	CASSIDRRGSQPQHF	TGTGCCAGTAGTATAGATCGGAGGGGAAGCCAGCCCCAGCATTTT
NA	TRBJ2-3	TRBD2	TRBV18	CASSSGGTSGQTDTQYF	TGTGCCAGCTCATCAGGCGGGACTAGCGGTCAGACAGATACGCAGTATTTT
NA	TRBJ2-7	TRBD2	TRBV28	CATLAGGLTRDEQYF	TGTGCCACGCTAGCGGGAGGCCTAACCCGAGACGAGCAGTACTTC
NA	TRBJ2-2	NA	TRBV6-2/TRBV6-3	CASSYARGSTGELFF	TGTGCCAGCAGTTACGCTCGGGGTTCCACCGGGGAGCTGTTTTTT
NA	TRBJ1-6	NA	TRBV11-2	CASSRVNSPLHF	TGTGCCAGCTCCAGGGTAAATTCACCCCTCCACTTT
NA	TRBJ2-1	NA	TRBV7-2	CASSHSSSVGDNEQFF	TGTGCCAGCAGCCATTCTTCTAGCGTAGGAGACAATGAGCAGTTCTTC
NA	TRBJ2-3	NA	TRBV20-1	CSARSTDTQYF	TGCAGTGCGCGGAGCACAGATACGCAGTATTTT